The entry that follows covers one T cell receptor beta chain sequence. This clonotype was counted between two and nine times. Its antigen has not been determined. Base qualities are not at hand, and no much larger clone is one base apart. Looking up the germline V gene yields CDR1 SGDLS and CDR2 YYNGEE. Trimming removed 0 bases from V and 7 bases from J; the gene matches leave 4 bases unexplained. The CDR3 spans 14 residues, from the cysteine through the phenylalanine. Just the 42-base CDR3 DNA is kept, in frame starting at base 1. Libraries were prepared through 5' RACE. The sequencer listed for this sample is Illumina HiSeq 2500. A second about 6 to 11 cycle PCR used a sample-barcoded 5' primer and a J-beta primer mix. Each TCR beta cDNA molecule received a unique molecular identifier from a template-switch 5' adaptor carrying 12 random nucleotides. Each sample yielded at least 2.5 million CDR3-containing paired-end reads. All of the RNA was converted into first-strand cDNA using the Mint cDNA synthesis kit, with a TRBC-specific oligonucleotide serving as the primer. Following uracil-DNA glycosylase treatment, a first 18-cycle PCR with universal primers M1SS and BC2_uni_R was performed on all cDNA. The study's processing was this. For normalization, 1 million high-quality reads, each with a distinct molecular identifier, were randomly selected from each sample. Instead of being binned into consensus sequences, reads that shared molecular identifiers were thrown out. MiTCR, run with a Q25 quality threshold and the strictest error-elimination algorithm, handled CDR3 identification, clonotype clustering and error correction. A nonparametric unseen species model with Euler transformation was used to estimate a lower bound on total TCR beta diversity. TCRdb reworked the public reads: Q25 trimming with fastp, MiXCR clone assembly, productive beta chains retained. Records with the same CDR3 protein are collapsed into one entry carrying the most frequent genes and DNA. The V and J calls, along with clone size, are taken from TCRdb and not from the paper's own processing. This sample holds about 560,000 distinct CDR3 sequences; about 27% were observed only once. 3% to 4.5% of the sample is held by the ten biggest clonotypes.

Donors were 35 to 40 systemically healthy Caucasian individuals from Russia aged about 6 to 100 years. Each donor gave 9.5 to 10 milliliters of peripheral blood, drawn into EDTA-treated Vacutainer tubes. Ficoll-Paque density-gradient centrifugation was used to isolate PBMCs, with at least 6.5 million per sample. Trizol reagent was used to extract total RNA from the PBMCs, yielding at least 6 micrograms per sample. The percentages of naive CD45RAhigh/CD27high T cells were determined by flow cytometry on a PBMC aliquot from every donor. The data belong to a study of blood T cells in healthy people across ages (dated by TCRdb to between 2014 and 2017). For context, the study as a whole: In model experiments, template switching captured about one uniquely barcoded TCR beta cDNA molecule for every two T cells. The study analyzed two additional independent replicas of 1 million unique cDNA reads from the same blood draw for two donors, one aged 18 to 30 and one aged 80 or older. The donors were split into four age groups: young (average 16 years), middle-aged (39), aged (roughly 68) and long-lived (about 82). To track age-related changes in TCR beta repertoire diversity, the study relied on deep sequencing normalized with unique cDNA molecular identifiers. Broader findings and caveats from the paper: Bulk unsorted PBMC profiling prevented conclusive comparison of naive and antigen-experienced compartments. There was a strong correlation between observed TCR beta diversity and the percentage of naive T cells measured by flow cytometry. As age increased, observed TCR beta diversity per million T cells dropped in a roughly linear way, and a significant reduction was already evident by age about 40. Donor CMV infection status was unknown, potentially confounding age-related changes in expanded clonotypes. Compared with the aged group, more naive CD4+ T cells, fewer expanded clones and increased TCR diversity were shown by the long-lived group, suggesting age selection. Total diversity estimates from one million sequenced T cells were considered lower bounds and underestimates.

These sequences were also reported in another study, on T cells of mothers and their children. According to the second study: Nine systemically healthy Caucasian individuals served as donors, namely three mothers together with their six children. cDNA synthesis used all of the extracted RNA, with roughly 1.6 ug of RNA in each 15 ul reaction. In the second PCR, the M1S primer introduced both the sample barcodes and 2-4 random nucleotides. Each mother yielded over 9 million TCR beta CDR3 reads and each child 2.5 million to 3 million reads. Thymic selection similarly shapes TCR recombination output in related and unrelated pairs, with minor effect from inherited differences. Related mother-child pairs always showed normalized repertoire overlap that was slightly higher than in unrelated mother-child pairs, though the difference was never significant. With a sensitivity of around 97 clones per million clonotypes, no persistent microchimeric T cell clones were detected. The study used deep NGS to compare TCR beta repertoires of mothers and children, seeking features distinguishing related mother-child pairs from unrelated individuals. The mean age was around 40 +/- 4 years for the mothers and around 10 +/- 4 years for the children. After adapters were ligated using NEBNext reagents, the libraries underwent 100+100 nt paired-end sequencing on an Illumina HiSeq 2000. To avoid cross-contamination, the mother libraries and the child libraries were prepared a month apart and sequenced in separate runs. For each donor, between about 450,000 and 2,300,000 distinct TCR beta clonotypes were identified. Naive TCR beta clonotypes were estimated from low-frequency clonotypes matched to each donor's FACS-determined naive share, without sorting.

The TCR sequence derives from a boy younger than 10 in good health. The V gene is TRBV9 and the J gene is TRBJ2-3, and 8 bases in between align with TRBD2. The specimen was blood. Here the CDR3 is given as CASSVAGGLNTQYF. The nucleotide sequence reads TGTGCCAGCAGCGTAGCGGGAGGGCTAAATACGCAGTATTTT.